Sequencing of this T cell receptor beta chain was carried out in a study of T cells after yellow fever vaccination. TCRdb reprocessed the 5' RACE reads via MiXCR and lists one record per CDR3 protein. Of roughly 520,000 distinct CDR3 sequences in the sample, 20% to 25% were seen once. Germline CDR1 is SGHRS and CDR2 is YFSETQ. The CDR3 is made up of 17 amino acids. V lost 2 bases to trimming and J lost 3 bases, with 19 bases between them. The sample in question was PBMCs, obtained less than 25 days after the first yellow fever vaccination. V usage is TRBV5-1 and J usage is TRBJ2-3; possible D gene TRBD2, 7 bases. The TCR originated in a man between 18 and 35 years old who received the YFV17D yellow fever vaccine. CDR3 sequence reads: CASSLLATGGPTDTQYF. For the CDR3, the DNA is TGCGCCAGCAGCTTATTGGCGACCGGGGGGCCGACAGATACGCAGTATTTT. The full variable domain, completed using reference TRBV5-1 and TRBJ2-3, is KAGVTQTPRYLIKTRGQQVTLSCSPISGHRSVSWYQQTPGQGLQFLFEYFSETQRNKGNFPGRFSGRQFSNSRSEMNVSTLELGDSALYLCASSLLATGGPTDTQYFGPGTRLTVL.